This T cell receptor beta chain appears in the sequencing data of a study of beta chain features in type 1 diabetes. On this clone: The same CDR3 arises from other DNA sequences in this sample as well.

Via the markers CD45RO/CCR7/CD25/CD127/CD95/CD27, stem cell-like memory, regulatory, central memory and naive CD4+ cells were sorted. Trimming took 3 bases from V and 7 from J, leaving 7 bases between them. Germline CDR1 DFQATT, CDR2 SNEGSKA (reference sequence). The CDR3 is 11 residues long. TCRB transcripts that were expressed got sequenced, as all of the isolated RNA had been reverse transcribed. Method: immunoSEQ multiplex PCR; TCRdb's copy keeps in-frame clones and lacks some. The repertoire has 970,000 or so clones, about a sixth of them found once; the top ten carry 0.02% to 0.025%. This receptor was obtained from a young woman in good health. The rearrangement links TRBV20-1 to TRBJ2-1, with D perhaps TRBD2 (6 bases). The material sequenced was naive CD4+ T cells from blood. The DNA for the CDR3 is TGCAGTGCTAGTGGAGGGAATGAGCAGTTCTTC. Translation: CSASGGNEQFF.